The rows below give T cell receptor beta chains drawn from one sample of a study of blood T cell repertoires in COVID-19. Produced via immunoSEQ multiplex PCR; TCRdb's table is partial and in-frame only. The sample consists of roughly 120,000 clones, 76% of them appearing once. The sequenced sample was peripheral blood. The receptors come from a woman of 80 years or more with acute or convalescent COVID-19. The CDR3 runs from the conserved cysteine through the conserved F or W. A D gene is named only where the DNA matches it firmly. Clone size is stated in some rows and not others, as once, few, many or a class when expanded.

DNA: TGTGCCAGCAGCGTAGACTTGACAGCAGGGGGGCAGTACTTC; CDR3: CASSVDLTAGGQYF; size: few; D: TRBD1; J: TRBJ2-7; V: TRBV9
DNA: TGTGCCAGTAGTATTGGCGGGGGGGCTCACAATGAGCAGTTCTTC; CDR3: CASSIGGGAHNEQFF; size: NA; D: TRBD2; J: TRBJ2-1; V: TRBV19
DNA: TGCGCCAGCAGCTTAGACACAGGGTTCGAGAGTGAAGCTTTCTTT; CDR3: CASSLDTGFESEAFF; size: NA; D: NA; J: TRBJ1-1; V: TRBV5-1
DNA: TGCGCCAGCAGCGCCGGGACTCTCACTGAGCAGTTCTTC; CDR3: CASSAGTLTEQFF; size: NA; D: NA; J: TRBJ2-1; V: TRBV5-1
DNA: TGCGCCAGCAGCGGTAAGGGGATAAGCTCCTATAATTCACCCCTCCACTTT; CDR3: CASSGKGISSYNSPLHF; size: NA; D: NA; J: TRBJ1-6; V: TRBV5-1
DNA: TGTGCCAGCTGTCTAGCGGGAGTTACCGGGGAGCTGTTTTTT; CDR3: CASCLAGVTGELFF; size: few; D: TRBD2; J: TRBJ2-2; V: TRBV7-2
DNA: TGTGCCAGCAGTTCGGGACAGGGGGCTCCTAATTCACCCCTCCACTTT; CDR3: CASSSGQGAPNSPLHF; size: NA; D: TRBD1; J: TRBJ1-6; V: TRBV28
DNA: TGTGCCAGCAGACTCTCTAGCGGGGGGTCTGAGCAGTTCTTC; CDR3: CASRLSSGGSEQFF; size: NA; D: TRBD2; J: TRBJ2-1; V: TRBV3-1/TRBV3-2
DNA: TGTGCCATCAGTGAAGGGGACGAGCAGTACTTC; CDR3: CAISEGDEQYF; size: NA; D: NA; J: TRBJ2-7; V: TRBV10-3
DNA: TGTGCCAGTATTGAAGAAGGTAGCGGGCGTGAGCAGTTCTTC; CDR3: CASIEEGSGREQFF; size: NA; D: TRBD2; J: TRBJ2-1; V: TRBV19
DNA: TGTGCCAGCATCCCGGGACAGGGGGCGAGAGAGCAGTACTTC; CDR3: CASIPGQGAREQYF; size: NA; D: TRBD1; J: TRBJ2-7; V: TRBV6-5
DNA: TGCAGCGTTGAAGCGGGATTTCGCACAGATACGCAGTATTTT; CDR3: CSVEAGFRTDTQYF; size: once; D: NA; J: TRBJ2-3; V: TRBV29-1
DNA: TGTGCCTCCGGCGGGGGTTCGAACTATGGCTACACCTTC; CDR3: CASGGGSNYGYTF; size: NA; D: NA; J: TRBJ1-2; V: TRBV10-3
DNA: TGCAGCGGCACGGACAGGGGGCTGAACACTGAAGCTTTCTTT; CDR3: CSGTDRGLNTEAFF; size: NA; D: TRBD1; J: TRBJ1-1; V: TRBV29-1
DNA: TGTGCCAGCAGCTTAGGGGGGCCTGGGACTGAAGCTTTCTTT; CDR3: CASSLGGPGTEAFF; size: NA; D: NA; J: TRBJ1-1; V: TRBV7-2
DNA: TGTGCCAGCAGCTTAAGCGCCGGTCCCACAGATACGCAGTATTTT; CDR3: CASSLSAGPTDTQYF; size: few; D: NA; J: TRBJ2-3; V: TRBV11-3
DNA: TGTGCTAGTAAGGGGCCAGGCAATCAGCCCCAGCATTTT; CDR3: CASKGPGNQPQHF; size: NA; D: NA; J: TRBJ1-5; V: TRBV12-5
DNA: TGTGCCAGCAGCCAAGCCCCTTATGGACAGCCCGGTGGGGGCTACACCTTC; CDR3: CASSQAPYGQPGGGYTF; size: NA; D: NA; J: TRBJ1-2; V: TRBV14
DNA: TGTGCCAGCAGTGACCCTAGCGGACCGGGCGCAGATACGCAGTATTTT; CDR3: CASSDPSGPGADTQYF; size: NA; D: TRBD2; J: TRBJ2-3; V: TRBV2
DNA: TGTGCCAGCAGCACCCAAAGGGGGAGCAATCAGCCCCAGCATTTT; CDR3: CASSTQRGSNQPQHF; size: NA; D: NA; J: TRBJ1-5; V: TRBV5-6
DNA: TGTGCCAGCAGCCCGCTAGGGGCAGGGGGGACCTACGAGCAGTACTTC; CDR3: CASSPLGAGGTYEQYF; size: NA; D: NA; J: TRBJ2-7; V: TRBV4-2
DNA: TGTGCCAGCAGTCCAACTACAGGGGACTACAATGAGCAGTTCTTC; CDR3: CASSPTTGDYNEQFF; size: NA; D: TRBD1; J: TRBJ2-1; V: TRBV7-6
DNA: TGTGCCAGCAGCTTAATAAGCGGGAGTACGGATGAGCAGTTCTTC; CDR3: CASSLISGSTDEQFF; size: NA; D: TRBD2; J: TRBJ2-1; V: TRBV11-3
DNA: TGTGCCATCAGTGCAGGGGTAAATTCACCCCTCCACTTT; CDR3: CAISAGVNSPLHF; size: NA; D: NA; J: TRBJ1-6; V: TRBV10-3
DNA: TGTGCCAGCAGTGAACAGGGGAACGAGCAGTACTTC; CDR3: CASSEQGNEQYF; size: NA; D: NA; J: TRBJ2-7; V: TRBV6-1